This TCR beta chain was observed in a study of monozygotic twins with inflammatory bowel disease. Using TCRalpha and TCRbeta cDNA, the researchers carried out two nested PCRs that lasted about 15 and 9 cycles. TCRdb re-analyzed the 5' RACE reads; it lists each CDR3 protein once, without DNA. The ten most abundant clones cover approximately 2.8% of a sample with approximately 400,000 distinct CDR3 sequences. Worth noting for this clonotype: As yet, its antigen is unknown.

Findings and caveats of the study: A single strong IBD-associated signal or clonotype was not supported by the findings.

The TCR originated in a human donor with ulcerative colitis or Crohn's disease, or a healthy co-twin of an affected twin (not recorded which). The sequencing input was blood.

CDR3: CSARDTGANVLTF. The chain is built from TRBV20-1 and TRBJ2-6. The germline CDR1 and CDR2 sequences are DFQATT and SNEGSKA (reference sequence). The CDR3 covers 13 residues.